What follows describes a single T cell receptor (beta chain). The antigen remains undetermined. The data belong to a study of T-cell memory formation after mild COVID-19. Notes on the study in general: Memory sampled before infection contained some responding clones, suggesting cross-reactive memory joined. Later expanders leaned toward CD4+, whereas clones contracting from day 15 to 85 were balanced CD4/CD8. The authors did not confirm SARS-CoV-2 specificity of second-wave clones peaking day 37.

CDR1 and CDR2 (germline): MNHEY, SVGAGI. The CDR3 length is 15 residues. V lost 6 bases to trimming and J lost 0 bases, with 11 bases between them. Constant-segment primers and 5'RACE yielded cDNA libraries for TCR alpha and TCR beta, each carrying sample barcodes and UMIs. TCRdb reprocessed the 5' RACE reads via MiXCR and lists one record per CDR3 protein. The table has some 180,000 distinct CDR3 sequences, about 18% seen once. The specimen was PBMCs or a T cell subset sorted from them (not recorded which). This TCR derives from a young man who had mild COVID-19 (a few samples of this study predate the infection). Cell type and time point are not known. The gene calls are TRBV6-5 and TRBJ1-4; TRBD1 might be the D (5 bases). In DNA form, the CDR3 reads TGTGCCAGCAGCCCATGGGGGGCAACTAATGAAAAACTGTTTTTT. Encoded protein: CASSPWGATNEKLFF.